The 5 T cell receptor beta chains below all came from one sample that was sequenced in a study of cytomegalovirus exposure and HLA in healthy donors. Both 60 Vbeta primers and 13 Jbeta primers went into the PCR. Profiled with immunoSEQ multiplex PCR; TCRdb holds only in-frame clones, not every one. The data show about 100,000 clones, 85% to 90% seen once. The specimen sequenced was PBMCs. Source of these receptors: a young man in good health and CMV-seronegative.

The genes are TRBV27 and TRBJ2-1, with 11 bases identical to TRBD2. There are 16 residues in the CDR3. Trimming cost V 6 bases and J 9 bases; bases outside gene matches: 13. CDR1 is MNHEY, CDR2 SMNVEV, per germline (reference sequence). The CDR3 bases are TGTGCCAGCAGCCATCTCACTAGCGGGAGAACTCCTGAGCAGTTCTTC. It codes for CASSHLTSGRTPEQFF.

The rearrangement links TRBV27 to TRBJ2-7, with a tentative D call TRBD2 (6 bases). This CDR3 has 15 residues. Germline CDR1 and CDR2: MNHEY and SMNVEV (reference sequence). With 4 bases removed from V and 3 bases from J, the gap between germline ends came to 16 bases. CDR3 residues: CASSSPLRGLYEQYF. The CDR3 bases are TGTGCCAGCAGTTCCCCCCTGCGGGGCCTCTACGAGCAGTACTTC.

This clone was observed a handful of times. This chain joins TRBV19 and TRBJ2-2, with D tentatively TRBD1 (5 bases). The germline V and J ends were trimmed by 5 bases and 0 bases, with 10 bases remaining between them. Germline loops: CDR1 LNHDA, CDR2 SQIVND (reference sequence). The CDR3 has 15 residues. CDR3 in amino acids: CASSFLTANTGELFF. The CDR3 nucleotides are TGTGCCAGTAGTTTTCTGACAGCGAACACCGGGGAGCTGTTTTTT. The variable domain in full, with the rest retrieved from reference TRBV19 and TRBJ2-2, is DGGITQSPKYLFRKEGQNVTLSCEQNLNHDAMYWYRQDPGQGLRLIYYSQIVNDFQKGDIAEGYSVSREKKESFPLTVTSAQKNPTAFYLCASSFLTANTGELFFGEGSRLTVL.

In this sample, this clone turned up once. One end of the junction varies from germline; a read error may be responsible. The chain carries TRBV30 and TRBJ2-1, with 7 bases identical to TRBD1. Germline V lookup: CDR1 GTSNPN, CDR2 SVGIG (reference sequence). The CDR3 has 13 amino acids. CDR3 sequence: CAWSINRGAVSIF. The CDR3 region has the DNA TGTGCCTGGAGTATTAACAGGGGAGCAGTATCTATCTTC.

The chain carries TRBV5-6 and TRBJ2-7; the match to TRBD1 covers 7 bases. Germline V gene data show CDR1 as SGHDT and CDR2 as YYEEEE. CDR3 length: 17 amino acids. After removal of 3 bases from V and 6 bases from J, the junction contained 18 bases not matched to a gene. The CDR3 sequence: CASSSLKQQGYGSEQYF. CDR3 coding DNA: TGTGCCAGCAGCTCTCTAAAACAACAGGGGTATGGCTCCGAGCAGTACTTC.